The entry below gives a single T cell receptor beta chain sequence along with its context. It was CD45RO-negative cells, positively selected for CCR7, that made up naive CD8 cells, with terminally differentiated effector memory CD45RA+ cells excluded. Germline CDR1 and CDR2: SGDLS and YYNGEE. The CDR3 consists of 15 residues. The germline V and J ends were trimmed by 0 bases and 3 bases, with 13 bases remaining between them. Produced via immunoSEQ multiplex PCR; TCRdb's table is partial and in-frame only. Of about 680,000 clones in the sample, roughly nine tenths were seen once. These data originate in a study of shared clonotypes between healthy human individuals.

The gene calls are TRBV9 and TRBJ2-7, with D unresolved. Sequenced material: naive CD8+ T cells sorted from blood. This receptor was identified in a man aged 25-40 years in good health. CDR3 DNA: TGTGCCAGCAGCGTAGGAGGCGAACCAAGCTACGAGCAGTACTTC. It specifies CASSVGGEPSYEQYF.